This is a list of T cell receptor beta chains from one sample in a study of shared clonotypes between healthy human individuals. Data came from immunoSEQ multiplex PCR; TCRdb stores just in-frame clones and leaves some out. The sample shows a few million clones, over 85% of them seen only once. What was sequenced was naive CD4+ T cells from PBMCs. These receptors originate from a man in his late teens or twenties in good health. Some clones in this sample may be carry-over from other donors' samples. CDR3s include the opening cysteine and the closing phenylalanine or tryptophan. The D gene is left open where the match is weak. Clone sizes are given selectively: once, few, many, or a class where the clone is expanded.

>NA|NA|TRBJ2-2|TRBV7-9
CASSSHGGGVWLFF
TGTGCCAGCAGCTCCCACGGGGGCGGGGTATGGCTGTTTTTT
>NA|NA|TRBJ2-5|TRBV18
CASSPRFNSQETQYF
TGTGCCAGCTCACCACGGTTTAACAGCCAAGAGACCCAGTACTTC
>NA|TRBD2|TRBJ2-3|TRBV7-3
CASSLAGGATDTQYF
TGTGCCAGCAGCTTAGCGGGGGGCGCAACAGATACGCAGTATTTT
>once|NA|TRBJ2-7|TRBV5-5
CASSLGVAAAYEQYF
TGTGCCAGCAGCTTGGGGGTAGCGGCCGCCTACGAGCAGTACTTC
>NA|NA|TRBJ1-1|TRBV2
CASSDRARYTEAFF
TGTGCCAGCAGTGACAGGGCCCGGTACACTGAAGCTTTCTTT
>once|NA|TRBJ2-3|TRBV5-4
CASSLPSDGDTQYF
TGTGCCAGCAGCTTGCCTAGCGACGGGGATACGCAGTATTTT
>NA|NA|TRBJ2-4|TRBV7-9
CASSFGGPGNIQYF
TGTGCCAGCAGCTTTGGGGGGCCGGGAAACATTCAGTACTTC
>NA|TRBD2|TRBJ2-7|TRBV29-1
CSVVTSGRTGVGEQYF
TGCAGCGTTGTGACTAGCGGGAGAACTGGAGTCGGCGAGCAGTACTTC
>NA|NA|TRBJ1-5|TRBV11-2
CASSLGGWQPQHF
TGTGCCAGCAGCTTAGGGGGGTGGCAGCCCCAGCATTTT
>NA|NA|TRBJ1-5|TRBV28
CASSGGGQSNQPQHF
TGTGCCAGCAGTGGAGGGGGGCAAAGCAATCAGCCCCAGCATTTT
>few|NA|TRBJ1-5|TRBV6-1
CASSEIRVGQPQHF
TGTGCCAGCAGTGAAATTAGGGTTGGTCAGCCCCAGCATTTT
>NA|TRBD1|TRBJ1-2|TRBV27
CASSFGGQGNYGYTF
TGTGCCAGCAGTTTTGGGGGACAGGGGAACTATGGCTACACCTTC
>once|NA|TRBJ2-7|TRBV6-5
CASSYSRSTSYEQYF
TGTGCCAGCAGTTACTCGAGAAGCACCTCCTACGAGCAGTACTTC
>NA|NA|TRBJ1-2|TRBV9
CASSPRLLGYGYTF
TGTGCCAGCAGCCCTCGACTCCTGGGCTATGGCTACACCTTC
>NA|NA|TRBJ2-5|TRBV5-6
CASSLDGATGETQYF
TGTGCCAGCAGCTTGGACGGGGCTACCGGGGAGACCCAGTACTTC
>NA|NA|TRBJ1-1|TRBV5-6
CASSLEGFGEAFF
TGTGCCAGTAGCCTAGAGGGCTTTGGTGAAGCTTTCTTT
>NA|NA|TRBJ2-4|TRBV7-3
CASSLLGKVGIQYF
TGTGCCAGCAGCTTATTGGGGAAAGTCGGCATTCAGTACTTC
>once|NA|TRBJ1-2|TRBV28
CASSRPAHYGYTF
TGTGCCAGCAGTAGGCCAGCTCACTATGGCTACACCTTC
>NA|NA|TRBJ1-1|TRBV6-5
CASSSRGAPRNTEAFF
TGTGCCAGCAGTTCGCGGGGGGCTCCCAGGAACACTGAAGCTTTCTTT
>NA|TRBD1|TRBJ1-2|TRBV27
CASGTAANYGYTF
TGTGCCAGCGGGACAGCAGCTAACTATGGCTACACCTTC
>once|NA|TRBJ1-2|TRBV4-1
CASSQGGRRDTRNGYTF
TGCGCCAGCAGCCAAGGCGGGCGGAGGGACACACGTAATGGCTACACCTTC
>NA|NA|TRBJ2-2|TRBV27
CASSLGLNTGELFF
TGTGCCAGCAGTTTAGGGCTGAACACCGGGGAGCTGTTTTTT
>NA|NA|TRBJ2-2|TRBV11-2
CASSFPSPTNTGELFF
TGTGCCAGCAGCTTCCCTAGCCCGACGAACACCGGGGAGCTGTTTTTT
>NA|NA|TRBJ2-1|TRBV6-5
CASSFLDSREQFF
TGTGCCAGCAGTTTTCTCGATTCTCGTGAGCAGTTCTTC
>NA|NA|TRBJ2-3|TRBV6-6
CASSPVRTDTQYF
TGTGCCAGCAGCCCCGTAAGAACAGATACGCAGTATTTT
>NA|TRBD2|TRBJ2-5|TRBV4-1
CASSQDAGRASGSQETQYF
TGCGCCAGCAGCCAAGATGCAGGTAGGGCTAGCGGGAGCCAAGAGACCCAGTACTTC
>NA|NA|TRBJ1-5|TRBV19
CASSHTEPYSNQPQHF
TGTGCCAGTAGCCATACAGAGCCTTATAGCAATCAGCCCCAGCATTTT
>NA|TRBD2|TRBJ2-1|TRBV9
CASSVSGSSYNEQFF
TGTGCCAGCAGCGTTAGCGGGAGTTCGTACAATGAGCAGTTCTTC
>NA|NA|TRBJ2-3|TRBV28
CGTKGNQRGDTQYF
TGTGGGACTAAGGGGAATCAGAGAGGAGATACGCAGTATTTT
>NA|NA|TRBJ2-7|TRBV5-1
CASSRGRGSYEQYF
TGCGCCAGCAGCAGGGGCAGGGGCTCCTACGAGCAGTACTTC
>NA|NA|TRBJ1-1|TRBV6-6
CASRGGGTEAFF
TGTGCCAGCAGAGGGGGGGGCACTGAAGCTTTCTTT
>NA|NA|TRBJ1-1|TRBV6-1
CASTNEKGSMSFF
TGTGCCAGCACGAATGAAAAGGGTAGTATGTCTTTCTTT
>NA|TRBD1|TRBJ2-1|TRBV9
CASSVRGGAEYNEQFF
TGTGCCAGCAGCGTCCGAGGGGGCGCGGAGTACAATGAGCAGTTCTTC
>NA|NA|TRBJ2-1|TRBV6-6
CASSTPVGGVRNEQFF
TGTGCCAGCAGTACCCCCGTAGGTGGGGTCCGAAATGAGCAGTTCTTC
>once|NA|TRBJ2-3|TRBV7-2
CASSFNFGTDTQYF
TGTGCCAGCAGCTTCAACTTTGGCACAGATACGCAGTATTTT
>NA|TRBD2|TRBJ2-7|TRBV28
CASSPTSGRPYEQYF
TGTGCCAGCAGTCCTACTAGCGGGAGACCCTACGAGCAGTACTTC
>NA|TRBD1|TRBJ1-1|TRBV10-2
CASSEPDRANTEAFF
TGCGCCAGCAGTGAGCCCGACAGGGCGAACACTGAAGCTTTCTTT
>NA|NA|TRBJ2-1|TRBV28
CASSLFAGRRGNEQFF
TGTGCCAGCAGTTTATTTGCTGGCCGTAGGGGTAATGAGCAGTTCTTC
>few|NA|TRBJ1-1|TRBV7-9
CASSSEQGNTEAFF
TGTGCCAGCAGCTCGGAACAGGGGAACACTGAAGCTTTCTTT
>once|NA|TRBJ2-7|TRBV6-1
CASSVSGRPDYEQYF
TGTGCCAGCAGTGTATCCGGCAGACCGGACTACGAGCAGTACTTC
>NA|NA|TRBJ2-7|TRBV6-5
CASSSRSYEQYF
TGTGCCAGCAGTTCCCGGTCCTACGAGCAGTACTTC
>NA|NA|TRBJ2-7|TRBV29-1
CSVRRSLTYEQYF
TGCAGCGTCCGGCGAAGTCTCACCTACGAGCAGTACTTC
>NA|NA|TRBJ2-2|TRBV20-1
CSAPWGGELFF
TGCAGTGCTCCTTGGGGCGGGGAGCTGTTTTTT
>once|TRBD1|TRBJ1-2|TRBV28
CASSRTGNGYTF
TGTGCCAGCAGTCGGACAGGGAACGGCTACACCTTC
>NA|NA|TRBJ1-2|TRBV19
CASRTPQRAQDYGYTF
TGTGCCAGTAGAACGCCGCAGAGGGCACAGGACTATGGCTACACCTTC
>NA|NA|TRBJ2-5|TRBV7-2
CASSLAPETQYF
TGTGCCAGCAGCTTAGCCCCAGAGACCCAGTACTTC